Each of the 14 T cell receptor beta chains below was sequenced from the same sample in a study of synovial regulatory T cells in juvenile arthritis (dated by TCRdb to between 2015 and 2016). Libraries were constructed by the immunoSEQ multiplex PCR assay. TCRdb took this table from immuneACCESS and kept in-frame rearrangements with V and J called. Such tables lack part of the clones; where checked against another copy, unresolved V genes explain under half of the gap, and the rest is unexplained. The sample has more than 9,500 clones on record. The ten largest clones capture more than 0.95% of the sample. The sample was Treg cells from blood. The sample's cell subset or site label, decoded: remaining (HLA-DR-negative) circulating blood Treg cells. The receptor source for this set is a donor aged 2-30 years with juvenile idiopathic arthritis.

The chain combines TRBV7-4 with TRBJ2-4; the TCRdb D gene call, TRBD2, has no DNA to confirm it. Germline V gene data show CDR1 as SGHVT and CDR2 as SQSDAQ. This CDR3 is 16 amino acids long. The protein alone is recorded here. The CDR3 loop is CASSLDGGGRENIQYF.

The chain employs TRBV7-5 and TRBJ2-7; TCRdb gives TRBD2 as the D gene, but with no DNA this cannot be confirmed. TRBV7-5 is an annotated pseudogene. The CDR3 contains 12 residues. The coding DNA is unavailable. The CDR3 is CVRSLAGSLQYF.

The rearrangement uses TRBV7-6 and TRBJ2-3. CDR1 and CDR2 from the germline V gene are SGHVS and FNYEAQ. The length of the CDR3 is 11 residues. The record lacks a DNA sequence. The CDR3: CASSFTDTQYF.

V is TRBV23-1 and J is TRBJ2-6; TCRdb picks TRBD2, but there is no DNA to check that call. TRBV23-1 is an ORF; its function is uncertain. This CDR3 contains 14 residues. The nucleotide record is missing. The CDR3 spells CASILSSGANVLTF.

The gene calls are TRBV2 and TRBJ1-2. The germline V gene has CDR1 SNHLY and CDR2 FYNNEI. The CDR3 consists of 13 residues. No DNA is recorded. The CDR3 reads CASRELGGAGYTF. The complete variable domain, with remaining parts taken from reference TRBV2 and TRBJ1-2, reads EPEVTQTPSHQVTQMGQEVILRCVPISNHLYFYWYRQILGQKVEFLVSFYNNEISEKSEIFDDQFSVERPDGSNFTLKIRSTKLEDSAMYFCASRELGGAGYTFGSGTRLTVV.

The rearrangement uses TRBV6-6 and TRBJ1-1. Germline CDR1 reads MNHNY; CDR2 reads SVGAGI (reference sequence). The CDR3 totals 14 residues. Only the protein is available. This chain's CDR3 is CASRSPGRNTEAFF.

The rearrangement joins TRBV7-6 to TRBJ2-7; TCRdb names TRBD1, which stays unverified in the absence of DNA. In germline, CDR1 is SGHVS, CDR2 FNYEAQ. This CDR3 has 15 amino acids. DNA for this receptor is not on file. CDR3 region: CASSLGQGAFYEQYF.

The CDR3 is CASSSTFTNEKLFF. The gene calls are TRBV5-4 and TRBJ1-4; the TCRdb D gene call, TRBD1, has no DNA to confirm it. Germline V gene lookup returns CDR1 SGHNT and CDR2 YYREEE (reference sequence). The CDR3 spans 14 residues. Only the protein sequence is given.

The chain is built from TRBV10-3 and TRBJ2-2; TCRdb reports TRBD2, a call that lacks DNA to check it against. The CDR3 runs to 14 residues. There is no recorded DNA. Germline assignment: CDR1 ENHRY and CDR2 SYGVKD. The CDR3 is CAIRPIANTGELFF.

The rearrangement joins TRBV19 to TRBJ2-7; TCRdb's D call of TRBD1 is untestable without DNA. This CDR3 contains 13 residues. Nucleotide data are not available. Per germline, CDR1 LNHDA and CDR2 SQIVND (reference sequence). This chain's CDR3 is CASSATAHYEQYF.

The chain couples TRBV10-3 to TRBJ2-3. Germline-derived CDR1 and CDR2 are ENHRY and SYGVKD. The CDR3 covers 11 residues. No DNA was logged. CDR3 sequence reads: CASASGDTQYF.

The chain combines TRBV19 with TRBJ2-1; TCRdb outputs TRBD2, but without DNA this stays unchecked. From germline, CDR1 is LNHDA and CDR2 SQIVND (reference sequence). The CDR3 has 16 amino acids. Nucleotide data are not available. The CDR3 loop reads CASSIEGTNSYNEQFF.

CDR3 loop: CASSKLAGGVGEQYF. The chain is built from TRBV7-7 and TRBJ2-7; no DNA is available, so the TRBD2 call from TCRdb remains unchecked. This CDR3 contains 15 residues. The record lacks a DNA sequence. Germline V gene sequence: CDR1 SSHAT, CDR2 FNYEAQ (reference sequence).

The chain links TRBV19 to TRBJ2-3; TCRdb designates TRBD2, a call that cannot be tested without DNA. This CDR3 is 14 amino acids long. The record lacks a DNA sequence. Germline-derived CDR1 and CDR2 are LNHDA and SQIVND (reference sequence). CDR3 protein: CASSLLAGPDTQYF.